A selection of T cell receptor beta chains follows, all from one sample in a study of OX40 agonist ivuxolimab in advanced cancers. Assay: immunoSEQ multiplex PCR; the TCRdb copy retains only in-frame clones and omits some. The sample holds fewer than 65,000 clones, 86% seen once. The material sequenced was CD4+ or CD8+ T cells sorted from blood, taken in a trial of the OX40 agonist ivuxolimab. The receptors shown here come from an adult with an advanced solid tumor such as melanoma, head and neck, liver or kidney cancer. The CDR3 runs from the conserved cysteine through the conserved F or W. Fields, in order: D gene, V gene, clone size, J gene, CDR3 DNA, CDR3 protein. The D gene is left open where the match is weak. Clone size is stated in some rows and not others, as once, few, many or a class when expanded.

>-|TRBV5-6|-|TRBJ1-4
TGTGCCAGCAGCTTGGTGGGGGCGTCGGAAAAACTGTTTTTT
CASSLVGASEKLFF
>TRBD2|TRBV5-5|-|TRBJ2-5
TGTGCCAGCAGCTGGATGGCGGGAGGACAGGAGACCCAGTACTTC
CASSWMAGGQETQYF
>TRBD2|TRBV5-1|-|TRBJ2-2
TGCGCCAGCAGCTTGGGGGCTAGCGGAGCGAACACCGGGGAGCTGTTTTTT
CASSLGASGANTGELFF
>TRBD1|TRBV9|-|TRBJ1-2
TGTGCCAGCAGCTTCACAGGGGGCGATGGCTACACCTTC
CASSFTGGDGYTF
>-|TRBV11-3|-|TRBJ2-5
TGTGCCAGCAGCTTAGGGTTCGGCCCAGAGACCCAGTACTTC
CASSLGFGPETQYF
>-|TRBV19|-|TRBJ1-5
TGTGCCAGTAGTATACAGGGTTTTAGCAATCAGCCCCAGCATTTT
CASSIQGFSNQPQHF
>-|TRBV27|-|TRBJ1-2
TGTGCCAGCAGTTCGACCCGGGACAACTATGGCCACACCTTC
CASSSTRDNYGHTF
>-|TRBV7-9|-|TRBJ2-7
TGTGCCAGCAGTCCCCGGGGAGTTCAATCCTACGAGCAGTACTTC
CASSPRGVQSYEQYF
>-|TRBV7-2|once|TRBJ2-5
TGTGCCAGCAGCTCCCAGGGTCTACAGGAAGAGACCCAGTACTTC
CASSSQGLQEETQYF
>-|TRBV30|-|TRBJ2-3
TGTGCCTGGGACAACCGCCCGATCGACGGTACAGATACGCAGTATTTT
CAWDNRPIDGTDTQYF
>TRBD2|TRBV6-5|once|TRBJ2-1
TGTGCCAGCAGTTACTCGCGGGAGGGTTACAATGAGCAGTTCTTC
CASSYSREGYNEQFF
>-|TRBV10-3|once|TRBJ1-1
TGTGCCATCAGCCCTGGGGTTGGGGCCACTGAAGCTTTCTTT
CAISPGVGATEAFF
>TRBD1|TRBV28|once|TRBJ1-1
TGTGCCAGCAACCAGGGGGACACTGAAGCTTTCTTT
CASNQGDTEAFF
>TRBD2|TRBV11-3|-|TRBJ2-2
TGTGCCAGCAGCTCGGGACTAGCGGGGTCCGGGGAGCTGTTTTTT
CASSSGLAGSGELFF
>TRBD1|TRBV7-2|-|TRBJ1-2
TGTGCCAGCAGCTTAAGGACAGGGACGAGCGATGGCTACACCTTC
CASSLRTGTSDGYTF
>TRBD2|TRBV6-1|-|TRBJ2-2
TGTGCCAGCAGTGGGACTAGCTCGGACACCGGGGAGCTGTTTTTT
CASSGTSSDTGELFF
>-|TRBV5-1|-|TRBJ2-2
TGCGCCAGCAGCTTGGTTCCCAGGGAGGCCGGGGAGCTGTTTTTT
CASSLVPREAGELFF
>TRBD1|TRBV27|-|TRBJ2-2
TGTGCCAGCAGCCGGGACAGCGCGAACACCGGGGAGCTGTTTTTT
CASSRDSANTGELFF
>-|TRBV18|-|TRBJ2-3
TGTGCCAGCTCACCATCGGGCAACCCCACAGATACGCAGTATTTT
CASSPSGNPTDTQYF
>TRBD1|TRBV5-4|-|TRBJ1-2
TGTGCCAGCAGCGGCCGGGACAGGGACTATGGCTACACCTTC
CASSGRDRDYGYTF
>-|TRBV7-9|-|TRBJ2-7
TGTGCCAGCAGCTTAGAATCAGGCGAGCAGTACTTC
CASSLESGEQYF
>-|TRBV7-7|-|TRBJ2-3
TGTGCTAGCAGCTTAGGACAGAGCACAGATACGCAGTATTTT
CASSLGQSTDTQYF
>-|TRBV10-2|once|TRBJ1-5
TGCGCCAGCAGTTACGGAAATCAGCCCCAGCATTTT
CASSYGNQPQHF
>TRBD1|TRBV7-9|few|TRBJ1-1
TGTGCCAGCAGCTTAAGGGACAGCAACACTGAAGCTTTCTTT
CASSLRDSNTEAFF
>-|TRBV6-5|-|TRBJ2-5
TGTGCCAGCAGGTCCGGAAGTCTCGGAGAGACCCAGTACTTC
CASRSGSLGETQYF
>-|TRBV5-1|-|TRBJ2-1
TGCGCCAGCAGCTTGGTCGGGGGCTACTTTAACAATGAGCAGTTCTTC
CASSLVGGYFNNEQFF
>-|TRBV7-3|-|TRBJ2-3
TGTGCCAGCAGCTTAGCCGCTAGCGCTGCGGATACGCAGTATTTT
CASSLAASAADTQYF
>TRBD2|TRBV27|-|TRBJ2-6
TGTGCCAGCAGTTCCGGGGGGATCTCTGGGGCCAACGTCCTGACTTTC
CASSSGGISGANVLTF
>TRBD1|TRBV10-1|-|TRBJ1-3
TGCGCCAGCAGTGATCCCCGGACAGGGGCTGGAAACACCATATATTTT
CASSDPRTGAGNTIYF
>-|TRBV5-1|-|TRBJ1-1
TGCGCCAGCCACGAGGGGAGAACTGAAGCTTTCTTT
CASHEGRTEAFF
>-|TRBV19|-|TRBJ1-2
TGTGCCAGTAGTATACCCCCCGGGACCTCTAACTATGGCTACACCTTC
CASSIPPGTSNYGYTF
>-|TRBV5-8|once|TRBJ1-5
TGTGCCAGCAGCTTGATAGGGGGGGTCAATCAGCCCCAGCATTTT
CASSLIGGVNQPQHF
>-|TRBV6-1|-|TRBJ1-5
TGTGCCAGCAGTGGCCCCTTGGGAAGGGAATATCAGCCCCAGCATTTT
CASSGPLGREYQPQHF
>-|TRBV2|-|TRBJ2-5
TGTGCCAGCAGTTGGGACCGCTCTAGGGAGACCCAGTACTTC
CASSWDRSRETQYF
>-|TRBV19|-|TRBJ1-5
TGTGCCAGTACCCTGATAACGGGAGTAGGCAATCAGCCCCAGCATTTT
CASTLITGVGNQPQHF
>-|TRBV6-1|-|TRBJ2-3
TGTGCCAGCAGTGAAGGGAGAGATACGCAGTATTTT
CASSEGRDTQYF
>-|TRBV5-1|-|TRBJ2-1
TGCGCCAGCAGCTTGGGCGGGAATTCCTACAATGAGCAGTTCTTC
CASSLGGNSYNEQFF
>-|TRBV7-9|-|TRBJ2-5
TGTGCCAGCCAATGGAGGGCGCGGGGACAAGAGACCCAGTACTTC
CASQWRARGQETQYF
>TRBD1|TRBV15|-|TRBJ2-7
TGTGCCACCAGCAGGCAAAACAGGGGTAACTACGAGCAGTACTTC
CATSRQNRGNYEQYF
>-|TRBV7-8|-|TRBJ2-1
TGTGCCAGCAGCTTGTCCAATGAGCAGTTCTTC
CASSLSNEQFF
>TRBD2|TRBV5-1|-|TRBJ2-3
TGCGCCAGCAGCTCGGCGGGACTAGCGTTTGATACGCAGTATTTT
CASSSAGLAFDTQYF
>TRBD2|TRBV30|-|TRBJ2-2
TGTGCCTGGGGACTAGTACACGGGGAGCTGTTTTTT
CAWGLVHGELFF
>-|TRBV5-1|-|TRBJ2-3
TGCGCCAGCAGCCGGGATACCCGGGAGCGAGGCACAGATACGCAGTATTTT
CASSRDTRERGTDTQYF
>TRBD1|TRBV6-1|-|TRBJ1-2
TGTGCCAGCCAGACAGGGCCCGCCTATGGCTACACCTTC
CASQTGPAYGYTF
>-|TRBV6-1|-|TRBJ2-7
TGTGCCAGCAGGGACTACGGGACGCCGGCCGGGGAGCAGTACTTC
CASRDYGTPAGEQYF